The TCR beta chain described here comes from a study of blood T cell repertoires in COVID-19. Study in general: Samples came from the United States, Italy and Spain, spanning acute and convalescent COVID-19. T cells, B-cell-depleted T cells, or PBMCs provided the cDNA or gDNA that served as material.

Original analysis: Estimates of nucleated cell counts were drawn from the amplification of reference gene primers. Some clones are missing from TCRdb's copy, which holds only in-frame ones; the method was immunoSEQ multiplex PCR. V, J and clone size are taken as reported in that table, and D and trimming were inferred from the DNA itself. This repertoire shows fewer than 500,000 clones, around 86% found once; its top ten account for approximately 1.5%. The CDR3 is 14 amino acids. V shed 2 bases and J shed 3 bases, with 8 bases lying between them. Germline CDR1 MDHEN, CDR2 SYDVKM. Sequenced: peripheral blood. The TCR was taken from a woman aged 25 to 39 with active or convalescent COVID-19. The J gene is TRBJ1-5, the V gene TRBV28; D gene ambiguous. The CDR3 DNA reads as TGTGCCAGCAGTTTAGGGCTTTACAATCAGCCCCAGCATTTT. Translated: CASSLGLYNQPQHF.